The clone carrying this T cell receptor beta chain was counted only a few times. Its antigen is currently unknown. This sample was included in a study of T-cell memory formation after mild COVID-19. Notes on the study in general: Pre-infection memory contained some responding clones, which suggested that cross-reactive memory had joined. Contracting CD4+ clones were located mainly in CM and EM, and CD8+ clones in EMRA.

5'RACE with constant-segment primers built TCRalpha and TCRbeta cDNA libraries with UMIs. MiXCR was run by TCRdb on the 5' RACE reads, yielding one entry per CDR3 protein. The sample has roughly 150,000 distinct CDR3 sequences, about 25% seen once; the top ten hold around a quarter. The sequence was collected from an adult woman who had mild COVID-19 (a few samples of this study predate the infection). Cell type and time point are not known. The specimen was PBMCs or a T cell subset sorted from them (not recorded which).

Here the CDR3 DNA reads TGTGCCAGCAGCCGCGGGGGCCCTCCCTACAATGAGCAGTTCTTC. This translates into CASSRGGPPYNEQFF. This chain joins TRBV7-2 and TRBJ2-1; possible D gene TRBD2, 7 bases. Trimming stripped 5 bases from V and 2 bases from J, with 13 bases between. Germline CDR1 SGHTA, CDR2 FQGNSA. This CDR3 spans 15 amino acids.